These 25 T cell receptor beta chains were all obtained from the same sample, sequenced in a study of T cell changes during pregnancy in multiple sclerosis. Sequencing used immunoSEQ multiplex PCR; TCRdb keeps in-frame clones, though not all of them. The sample lists roughly 66,000 clones, 92% seen once, with around 2.3% in the top ten. Sequenced material: peripheral blood, taken in the first trimester of pregnancy. Receptors were obtained from a female donor with multiple sclerosis, enrolled in a pregnancy study.

V is TRBV30 and J is TRBJ2-1; 9 bases fit TRBD1. The CDR3 extends over 13 amino acids. Unmatched junction bases numbered 6, after V lost 4 bases and J lost 8 bases. Germline V gene sequence: CDR1 GTSNPN, CDR2 SVGIG (reference sequence). CDR3 coding DNA: TGTGCCTGGATAGGGACAGGGTCCCATGAGCAGTTCTTC. It codes for CAWIGTGSHEQFF.

This CDR3 is CASSQAGAGELFF. The DNA for the CDR3 is TGTGCCAGCAGCCAAGCGGGGGCCGGGGAGCTGTTTTTT. The V gene is TRBV4-2, the J gene TRBJ2-2; D is possibly TRBD2 (6 bases). V lost 1 base, J lost 6 bases, and 6 bases lay in between. The germline V gene has CDR1 LGHNA and CDR2 YNFKEQ. CDR3 length equals 13 residues.

V and J are TRBV6-1 and TRBJ2-7; TRBD2 is a possible D gene (6 bases). The V end was cut by 2 bases, the J end by 3 bases, with 11 bases between. Germline CDR1 reads MNHNS; CDR2 reads SASEGT. The CDR3 totals 14 residues. DNA for the CDR3: TGTGCCAGCAGTGAAAGGGACTTTCTCTACGAGCAGTACTTC. Protein sequence: CASSERDFLYEQYF.

The chain recombines TRBV5-6 with TRBJ2-2; no firm D call. Trimming pared 0 bases from V and 1 base from J, leaving 7 bases between. The CDR3 runs 15 residues. Germline V gives CDR1 SGHDT, CDR2 YYEEEE. The CDR3, as DNA: TGTGCCAGCAGCTTGGCCCCGGGGAACACCGGGGAGCTGTTTTTT. This gives the protein CASSLAPGNTGELFF.

CDR3: CATSGQGTDTQYF. The CDR3 DNA is TGTGCCACCAGCGGACAGGGCACAGATACGCAGTATTTT. This chain links TRBV15 with TRBJ2-3; 7 positions agree with TRBD1. With V trimmed by 5 bases and J by 1 base, 0 bases remained unmatched. Germline V gene lookup returns CDR1 LNHNV and CDR2 YYDKDF (reference sequence). CDR3 length: 13 amino acids.

This chain uses TRBV6-5 with TRBJ1-3; no reliable D call. From germline, CDR1 is MNHEY and CDR2 SVGAGI. The V and J ends lost 5 bases and 0 bases respectively, with 8 bases between them. CDR3 size: 14 residues. This CDR3 is CASSPPGSGNTIYF. The CDR3 DNA sequence: TGTGCCAGCAGTCCCCCGGGCTCTGGAAACACCATATATTTT.

This rearrangement joins TRBV5-5 to TRBJ2-7, with 7 bases lining up with TRBD1. Per germline, CDR1 SGHKS and CDR2 YYEKEE (reference sequence). V was clipped by 1 base and J by 4 bases; unmatched bases: 8. This CDR3 is built from 15 residues. CDR3 amino acids: CASSLSSGTVYEQYF. Here the CDR3 DNA reads TGTGCCAGCAGCTTGTCATCAGGGACAGTGTACGAGCAGTACTTC.

The chain joins TRBV6-5 to TRBJ2-3, with 7 bases matching TRBD2. There are 15 residues in the CDR3. CDR1 is MNHEY and CDR2 is SVGAGI in the germline V gene. Trimming at V came to 7 bases and at J to 2 bases, leaving 9 bases not matched to a gene. CDR3 sequence: CASTPGSGNTDTQYF. CDR3 sequence (DNA): TGTGCCAGCACCCCGGGCAGCGGGAACACAGATACGCAGTATTTT.

This chain links TRBV7-6 with TRBJ2-7, with 7 bases identical to TRBD1. V was pared by 5 bases and J by 2 bases, with 6 bases of the junction left unmatched. This CDR3 has 14 amino acids. Germline V gene lookup returns CDR1 SGHVS and CDR2 FNYEAQ. The DNA for the CDR3 is TGTGCCAGCAGCCTTGTCGGGACAGCCTACGAGCAGTACTTC. Translating gives CASSLVGTAYEQYF.

J is TRBJ2-2 and V is TRBV11-2; weak D call: TRBD1 (6 bases). The CDR3 covers 15 residues. Trimming removed 4 bases at V and 6 bases at J, with 15 bases between. Germline V gene data show CDR1 as SGHAT and CDR2 as FQNNGV. The CDR3 DNA is TGTGCCAGCAGCTCTGACAGGACCCGGCCCGGGGAGCTGTTTTTT. This encodes CASSSDRTRPGELFF.

The chain carries TRBV7-2 and TRBJ1-5; the D gene is possibly TRBD1 (5 bases). The germline gives CDR1 SGHTA, CDR2 FQGNSA. This CDR3 is 17 amino acids long. With 5 bases removed from V and 3 bases from J, the gap between germline ends came to 20 bases. In DNA, the CDR3 is TGTGCCAGCAGCCAAAGGGGCACACCCACTTCCAATCAGCCCCAGCATTTT. This gives the protein CASSQRGTPTSNQPQHF.

The chain uses TRBV15 and TRBJ2-1, with 8 positions matching TRBD1. V dropped 0 bases and J dropped 4; count of bases not matched to a gene: 5. Germline V gives CDR1 LNHNV, CDR2 YYDKDF (reference sequence). The CDR3 extends over 16 amino acids. The CDR3 DNA is TGTGCCACCAGCAGAGATCCCGGACAGGGATACAATGAGCAGTTCTTC. This translates into CATSRDPGQGYNEQFF.

The chain has TRBV4-3 and TRBJ2-1; 7 bases agree with TRBD2. The J segment lost 5 bases and the V segment lost 4 bases, leaving 11 bases of the junction unmatched. The CDR3 is made up of 16 amino acids. Germline values: CDR1 LGHNA, CDR2 YSLEER. CDR3 bases: TGCGCCAGCAGCCGCGTCACGGGACTATCTAACAATGAGCAGTTCTTC. Translated: CASSRVTGLSNNEQFF.

The J gene is TRBJ2-7, the V gene TRBV28; no reliable D call. Per the germline V gene, CDR1 is MDHEN and CDR2 is SYDVKM. The length of the CDR3 is 12 residues. V shed 2 bases and J shed 3 bases, with 5 bases lying between them. In DNA, the CDR3 is TGTGCCAGCAGTTTAAGCAACTACGAGCAGTACTTC. As protein: CASSLSNYEQYF. The full variable domain, with the rest looked up from reference TRBV28 and TRBJ2-7, is DVKVTQSSRYLVKRTGEKVFLECVQDMDHENMFWYRQDPGLGLRLIYFSYDVKMKEKGDIPEGYSVSREKKERFSLILESASTNQTSMYLCASSLSNYEQYFGPGTRLTVT.

This chain joins TRBV27 and TRBJ2-3; tentatively, D is TRBD1 (6 bases). Trimming took off 6 bases at V and 4 bases at J, with 14 bases between the two ends. The germline V gene has CDR1 MNHEY and CDR2 SMNVEV (reference sequence). The CDR3 has 14 amino acids. The CDR3: CASRTGFEADTQYF. The CDR3, as DNA: TGTGCCAGCAGAACAGGGTTTGAGGCAGATACGCAGTATTTT.

The chain employs TRBV21-1 and TRBJ2-2; TRBD2, the D gene given by the table, was not confirmed from the DNA. TRBV21-1 constitutes a pseudogene. The CDR3 covers 15 residues. CDR3 in DNA: TGTGCCAGCAGCAAAGCGGGAGGAAACACCGGGGAGCTGTTTTTT. It translates to CASSKAGGNTGELFF.

The rearrangement links TRBV12-5 to TRBJ2-1; 8 positions agree with TRBD1. Germline CDR1 LGHNT, CDR2 FRNRAP. The V and J ends lost 6 bases and 5 bases, in that order; junction bases with no gene match: 6. CDR3 length equals 14 residues. The CDR3 sequence: CASGPGTGDNEQFF. For the CDR3, the DNA is TGTGCTAGTGGCCCCGGGACAGGAGACAATGAGCAGTTCTTC.

The V call is TRBV25-1, the J call TRBJ2-5, with D possibly matching TRBD2 (6 bases). V dropped 2 bases and J dropped 5 bases, with 15 bases sitting between them. Germline V gene lookup returns CDR1 MGHDK and CDR2 SYGVNS. The CDR3 consists of 15 residues. For the CDR3, the DNA is TGTGCCAGCAGTGAAGGGGCGGGGCGATGGGAGACCCAGTACTTC. The encoded protein is CASSEGAGRWETQYF. Variable domain in full (rest from reference TRBV25-1 and TRBJ2-5): EADIYQTPRYLVIGTGKKITLECSQTMGHDKMYWYQQDPGMELHLIHYSYGVNSTEKGDLSSESTVSRIRTEHFPLTLESARPSHTSQYLCASSEGAGRWETQYFGPGTRLLVL.

The chain carries TRBV27 and TRBJ2-3; 9 positions agree with TRBD2. The CDR3 totals 16 residues. Germline trimming cut 8 bases from V and 4 bases from J; bases unmatched to any gene: 13. Germline V CDR1 and CDR2: MNHEY, SMNVEV (reference sequence). As DNA, the CDR3 is TGTGCCAGCCGCGAAGGGCCAGCGGGAGGTTCAGATACGCAGTATTTT. Translated, it gives CASREGPAGGSDTQYF.

This chain connects TRBV7-6 to TRBJ1-1; D may be TRBD1 (5 bases). V was clipped by 5 bases and J by 6 bases, with 16 bases between them. Germline CDR1 is SGHVS and CDR2 is FNYEAQ. The CDR3 is 14 residues long. As DNA, the CDR3 is TGTGCCAGCAGCCCGGGGGGGGGAAACGCTGAAGCTTTCTTT. Its protein product is CASSPGGGNAEAFF.

This clone is a singleton in its sample. The rearrangement links TRBV28 to TRBJ2-2, with D perhaps matching TRBD2 (7 bases). CDR3 length: 12 amino acids. V lost 10 bases and J lost 9, with 15 bases in between. CDR1 is MDHEN, CDR2 SYDVKM, per germline. As DNA, the CDR3 is TGTGCCACCTCCCCCGGGGGGCGGGAGCTGTTTTTT. Protein sequence: CATSPGGRELFF.

This chain uses TRBV7-3 with TRBJ1-1; D perhaps matches TRBD1 (5 bases). This CDR3 comprises 14 residues. Trimming stripped 2 bases from V and 4 bases from J, with 11 bases between. Germline-derived CDR1 and CDR2 are SGHTA and FQGTGA. In nucleotides, the CDR3 is TGTGCCAGCAGCTTACAGGGTCAGGGCACTGAAGCTTTCTTT. Protein: CASSLQGQGTEAFF.

The chain couples TRBV5-6 to TRBJ1-1; TRBD1 is a possible D gene (6 bases). Germline CDR1 and CDR2: SGHDT and YYEEEE. Trimming took off 1 base at V and 0 bases at J, with 13 bases between the two ends. The CDR3 covers 16 residues. CDR3 region: CASSLYGGGMNTEAFF. The DNA for the CDR3 is TGTGCCAGCAGCTTGTATGGGGGGGGCATGAACACTGAAGCTTTCTTT. Drawing the rest from reference TRBV5-6 and TRBJ1-1, the complete variable domain is DAGVTQSPTHLIKTRGQQVTLRCSPKSGHDTVSWYQQALGQGPQFIFQYYEEEERQRGNFPDRFSGHQFPNYSSELNVNALLLGDSALYLCASSLYGGGMNTEAFFGQGTRLTVV.

The V call is TRBV14, the J call TRBJ2-3, with 9 bases matching TRBD2. From germline, CDR1 is SGHDN and CDR2 FVKESK. The CDR3 covers 15 residues. V lost 4 bases to trimming and J lost 1 base; unmatched junction nucleotides: 3. The CDR3 sequence is CASSLRLAGTDTQYF. Written as DNA, the CDR3 is TGTGCCAGCAGCCTAAGACTAGCGGGCACAGATACGCAGTATTTT.

This clone has just one count. The gene calls are TRBV18 and TRBJ2-2; D is unresolved. The ends were cut back, 5 bases at V and 2 bases at J, with 9 bases in the middle. The CDR3 has 14 residues. The germline CDR1 and CDR2 sequences are KGHSH and LQKENI. The CDR3 protein is CASSSTVNTGELFF. CDR3 DNA: TGTGCCAGCTCATCAACTGTTAACACCGGGGAGCTGTTTTTT.